This T cell receptor beta chain was retrieved from a study of T cells after yellow fever vaccination. Study-wide background: Fractions containing few cells were prepared with SMART-Seq v4 Ultra Low Input. Study conclusions and caveats: Subsequent booster samples again held most clones from primary vaccination (96% CD4, about 90% CD8). Though it reached lower strength, the secondary response hit its peak faster, day 5 versus 15.

Synthesis of TCR cDNA relied on 5'RACE template switching, which attached a universal primer site and UMIs. TCRdb independently ran MiXCR on the 5' RACE reads; one entry per CDR3 protein. The sample records around 150,000 distinct CDR3 sequences, less than 9% being singletons. Germline V gives CDR1 SGHRS, CDR2 YFSETQ. The CDR3 runs 15 residues. Trimming pared 3 bases from V and 2 bases from J, leaving 14 bases between. This clonotype was picked up many times. Its antigen is not known. The TCR was taken from a young man who received the YFV17D yellow fever vaccine. This rearrangement joins TRBV5-1 to TRBJ1-2; unclear D gene. Here the sequenced sample was CD4+ T cells sorted from PBMCs, taken more than 4 days after the first yellow fever vaccination. CDR3 loop: CASSSTPADNYGYTF. The CDR3 DNA reads TGCGCCAGCAGCTCGACCCCGGCAGACAACTATGGCTACACCTTC.